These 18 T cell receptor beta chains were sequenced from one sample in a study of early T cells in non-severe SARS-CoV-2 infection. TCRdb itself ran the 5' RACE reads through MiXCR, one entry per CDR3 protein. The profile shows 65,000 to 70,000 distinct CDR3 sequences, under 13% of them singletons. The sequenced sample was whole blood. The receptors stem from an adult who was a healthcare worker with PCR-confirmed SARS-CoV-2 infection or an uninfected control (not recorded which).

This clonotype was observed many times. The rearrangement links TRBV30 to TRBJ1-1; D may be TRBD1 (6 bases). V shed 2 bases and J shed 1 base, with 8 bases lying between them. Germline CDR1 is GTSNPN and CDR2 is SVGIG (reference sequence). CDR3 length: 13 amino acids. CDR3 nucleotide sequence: TGTGCCTGGAGTACAGGGCCGAACACTGAAGCTTTCTTT. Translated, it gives CAWSTGPNTEAFF.

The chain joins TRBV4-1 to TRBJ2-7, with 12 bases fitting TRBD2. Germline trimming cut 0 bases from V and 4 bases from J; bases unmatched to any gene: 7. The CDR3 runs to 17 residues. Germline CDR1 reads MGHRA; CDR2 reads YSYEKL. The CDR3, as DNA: TGCGCCAGCAGCCAAGAGCCCAGGACTAGCGGGATATACGAGCAGTACTTC. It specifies CASSQEPRTSGIYEQYF.

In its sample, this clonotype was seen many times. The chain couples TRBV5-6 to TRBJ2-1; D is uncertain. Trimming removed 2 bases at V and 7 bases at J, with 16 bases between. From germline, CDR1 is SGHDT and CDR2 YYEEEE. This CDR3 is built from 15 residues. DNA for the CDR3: TGTGCCAGCAGCTTCGGTGTGTTGCCTGGGAATGAGCAGTTCTTC. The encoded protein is CASSFGVLPGNEQFF.

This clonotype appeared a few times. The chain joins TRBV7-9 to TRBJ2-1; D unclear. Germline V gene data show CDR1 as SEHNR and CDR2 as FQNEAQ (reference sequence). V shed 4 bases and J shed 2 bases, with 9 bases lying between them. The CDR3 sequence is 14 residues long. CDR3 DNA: TGTGCCAGCAGCTCCAGCGCCACCTACAATGAGCAGTTCTTC. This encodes CASSSSATYNEQFF.

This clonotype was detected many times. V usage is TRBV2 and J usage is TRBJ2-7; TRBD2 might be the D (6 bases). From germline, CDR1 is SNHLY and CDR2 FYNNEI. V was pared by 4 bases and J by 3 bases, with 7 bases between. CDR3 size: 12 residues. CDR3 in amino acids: CASSGEDYEQYF. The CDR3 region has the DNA TGTGCCAGCAGTGGGGAGGACTACGAGCAGTACTTC. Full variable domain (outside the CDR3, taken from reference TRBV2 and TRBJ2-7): EPEVTQTPSHQVTQMGQEVILRCVPISNHLYFYWYRQILGQKVEFLVSFYNNEISEKSEIFDDQFSVERPDGSNFTLKIRSTKLEDSAMYFCASSGEDYEQYFGPGTRLTVT.

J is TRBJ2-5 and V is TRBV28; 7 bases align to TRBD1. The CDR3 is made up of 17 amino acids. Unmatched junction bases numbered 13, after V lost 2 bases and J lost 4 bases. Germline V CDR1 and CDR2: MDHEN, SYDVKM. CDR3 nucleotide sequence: TGTGCCAGCAGTTTAACCGTGACAGGGAAAGTAAGAGAGACCCAGTACTTC. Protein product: CASSLTVTGKVRETQYF. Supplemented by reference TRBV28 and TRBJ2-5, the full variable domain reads DVKVTQSSRYLVKRTGEKVFLECVQDMDHENMFWYRQDPGLGLRLIYFSYDVKMKEKGDIPEGYSVSREKKERFSLILESASTNQTSMYLCASSLTVTGKVRETQYFGPGTRLLVL.

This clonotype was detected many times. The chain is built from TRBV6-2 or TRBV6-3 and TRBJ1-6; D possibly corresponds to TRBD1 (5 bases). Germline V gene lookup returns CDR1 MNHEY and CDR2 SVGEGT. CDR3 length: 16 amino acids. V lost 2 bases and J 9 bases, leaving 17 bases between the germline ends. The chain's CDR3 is CASSYVSGRYGSPLHF. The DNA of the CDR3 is TGTGCCAGCAGTTACGTCTCGGGACGGTATGGTTCACCCCTCCACTTT.

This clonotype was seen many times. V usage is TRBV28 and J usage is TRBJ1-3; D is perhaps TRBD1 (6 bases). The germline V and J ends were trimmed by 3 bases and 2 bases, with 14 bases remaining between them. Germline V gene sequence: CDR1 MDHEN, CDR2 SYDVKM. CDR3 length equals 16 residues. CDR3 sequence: CASSFEGETPGNTIYF. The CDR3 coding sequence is TGTGCCAGCAGTTTTGAGGGGGAAACCCCTGGAAACACCATATATTTT.

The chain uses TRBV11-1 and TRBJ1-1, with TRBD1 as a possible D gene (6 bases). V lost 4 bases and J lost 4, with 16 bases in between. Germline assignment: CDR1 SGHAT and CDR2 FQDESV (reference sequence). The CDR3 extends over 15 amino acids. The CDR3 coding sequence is TGTGCCAGCAGCTCAAAGGGTCGGGGGCTCACTGAAGCTTTCTTT. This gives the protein CASSSKGRGLTEAFF. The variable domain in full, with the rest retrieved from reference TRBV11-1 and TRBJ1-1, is EAEVAQSPRYKITEKSQAVAFWCDPISGHATLYWYRQILGQGPELLVQFQDESVVDDSQLPKDRFSAERLKGVDSTLKIQPAELGDSAMYLCASSSKGRGLTEAFFGQGTRLTVV.

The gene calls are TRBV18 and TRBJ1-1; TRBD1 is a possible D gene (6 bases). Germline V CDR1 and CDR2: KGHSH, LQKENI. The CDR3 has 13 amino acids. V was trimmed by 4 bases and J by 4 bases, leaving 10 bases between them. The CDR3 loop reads CASSLGGFTEAFF. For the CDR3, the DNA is TGTGCCAGCTCACTAGGGGGTTTCACTGAAGCTTTCTTT.

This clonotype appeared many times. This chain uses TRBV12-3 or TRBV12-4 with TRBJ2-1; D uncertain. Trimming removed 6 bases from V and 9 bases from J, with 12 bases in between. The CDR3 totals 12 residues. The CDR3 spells CASSPQSAEQFF. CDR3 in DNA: TGTGCCAGCAGCCCCCAGTCAGCTGAGCAGTTCTTC.

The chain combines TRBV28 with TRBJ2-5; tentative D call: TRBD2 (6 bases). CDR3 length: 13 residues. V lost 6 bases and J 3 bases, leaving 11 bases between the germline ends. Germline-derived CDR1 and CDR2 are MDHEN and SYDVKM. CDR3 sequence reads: CASREGLEETQYF. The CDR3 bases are TGTGCCAGCAGGGAGGGACTGGAAGAGACCCAGTACTTC.

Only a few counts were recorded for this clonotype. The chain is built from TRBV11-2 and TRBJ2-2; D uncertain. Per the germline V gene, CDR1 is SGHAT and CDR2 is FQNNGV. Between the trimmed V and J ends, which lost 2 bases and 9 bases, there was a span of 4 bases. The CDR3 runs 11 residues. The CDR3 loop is CASSLSWELFF. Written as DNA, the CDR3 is TGTGCCAGCAGCTTAAGTTGGGAGCTGTTTTTT.

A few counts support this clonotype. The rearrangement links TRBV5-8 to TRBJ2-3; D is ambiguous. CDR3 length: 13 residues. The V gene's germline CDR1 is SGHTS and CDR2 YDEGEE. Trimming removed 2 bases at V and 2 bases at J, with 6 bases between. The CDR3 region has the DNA TGTGCCAGCAGCTTCGGCTACACAGATACGCAGTATTTT. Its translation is CASSFGYTDTQYF.

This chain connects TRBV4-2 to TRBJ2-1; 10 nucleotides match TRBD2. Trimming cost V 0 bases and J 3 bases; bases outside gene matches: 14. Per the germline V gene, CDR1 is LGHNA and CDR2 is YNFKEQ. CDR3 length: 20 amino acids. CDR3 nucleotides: TGTGCCAGCAGCCAAGAAGACCCTGGGACTAGCGATCTTTACTACAATGAGCAGTTCTTC. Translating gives CASSQEDPGTSDLYYNEQFF.

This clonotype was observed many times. This chain's CDR3 is CASLGTGERDEQFF. CDR3 DNA sequence: TGTGCCAGTCTAGGGACAGGGGAACGGGATGAGCAGTTCTTC. The V and J genes are TRBV19 and TRBJ2-1; 10 positions agree with TRBD1. V gave up 8 bases and J gave up 8 bases; unmatched junction bases: 9. CDR3 length: 14 amino acids. Germline V gene sequence: CDR1 LNHDA, CDR2 SQIVND (reference sequence).

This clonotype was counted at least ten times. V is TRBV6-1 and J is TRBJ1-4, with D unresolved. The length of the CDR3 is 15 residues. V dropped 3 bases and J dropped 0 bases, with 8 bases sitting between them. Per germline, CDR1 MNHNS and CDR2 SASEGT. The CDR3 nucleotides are TGTGCCAGCAGTGATCGGGGTCCAACTAATGAAAAACTGTTTTTT. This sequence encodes CASSDRGPTNEKLFF.

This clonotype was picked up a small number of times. As DNA, the CDR3 is TGTGCCAGCAGCTCGGGACAGGGAGGATACGAGCAGTACTTC. Its translation is CASSSGQGGYEQYF. The V call is TRBV7-6, the J call TRBJ2-7; 9 bases map to TRBD1. Germline CDR1 is SGHVS and CDR2 is FNYEAQ. Trimming removed 4 bases from V and 4 bases from J; junction bases left unmatched: 5. The CDR3 spans 14 residues.